The clone carrying this T cell receptor beta chain was picked up many times. The record originates from a study of regulatory T cells in long-lasting Graves disease. Time point reported: newly diagnosed GD, antithyroid drugs for less than 3 months. Isolated PBMC RNA provided the starting material for the TCR library. Combining iRepertoire HTBI primers with Arm-PCR of CDR3 regions, the authors built TCR beta libraries. TCRdb fed the multiplex PCR reads into MiXCR, producing one record per CDR3 protein. Of 400,000 to 500,000 distinct CDR3 sequences listed, around 15% are singletons. V lost 8 bases and J 3 bases, leaving 5 bases between the germline ends. Germline V CDR1 and CDR2: SNHLY, FYNNEI. CDR3 length: 10 residues. Separately, the same data were catalogued under a study of T cells in Graves' hyperthyroidism and ophthalmopathy.

J is TRBJ2-7 and V is TRBV2; D unresolved. Sequencing was performed on peripheral blood mononuclear cells (PBMCs), taken at new diagnosis, from a patient treated with antithyroid drugs. The receptor's source is a woman in her 50s with Graves disease. The CDR3: CASGVYEQYF. The DNA for the CDR3 is TGTGCCAGCGGCGTCTACGAGCAGTACTTC.